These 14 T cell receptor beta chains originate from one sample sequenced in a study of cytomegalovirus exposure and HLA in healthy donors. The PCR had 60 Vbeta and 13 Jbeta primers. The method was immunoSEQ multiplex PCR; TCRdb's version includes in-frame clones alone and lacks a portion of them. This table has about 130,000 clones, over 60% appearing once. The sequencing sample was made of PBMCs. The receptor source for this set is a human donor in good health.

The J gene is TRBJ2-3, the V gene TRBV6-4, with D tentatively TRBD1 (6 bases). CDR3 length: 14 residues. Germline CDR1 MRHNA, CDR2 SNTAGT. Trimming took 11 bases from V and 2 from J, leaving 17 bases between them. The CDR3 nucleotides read TGTGCCCGCCTAGTGGGGGCCCTCACAGATACGCAGTATTTT. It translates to CARLVGALTDTQYF.

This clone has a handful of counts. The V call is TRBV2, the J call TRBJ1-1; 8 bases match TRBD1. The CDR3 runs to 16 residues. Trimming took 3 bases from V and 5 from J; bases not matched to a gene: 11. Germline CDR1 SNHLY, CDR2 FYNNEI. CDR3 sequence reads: CASSEGGRQGLTEAFF. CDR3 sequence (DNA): TGTGCCAGCAGTGAGGGGGGCAGACAGGGGTTAACTGAAGCTTTCTTT.

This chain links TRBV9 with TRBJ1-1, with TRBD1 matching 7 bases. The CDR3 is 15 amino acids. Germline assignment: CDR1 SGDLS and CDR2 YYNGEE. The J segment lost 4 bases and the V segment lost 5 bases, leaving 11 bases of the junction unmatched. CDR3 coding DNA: TGTGCCAGCAGTCAGACAGGGTCGGCGGGCACTGAAGCTTTCTTT. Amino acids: CASSQTGSAGTEAFF.

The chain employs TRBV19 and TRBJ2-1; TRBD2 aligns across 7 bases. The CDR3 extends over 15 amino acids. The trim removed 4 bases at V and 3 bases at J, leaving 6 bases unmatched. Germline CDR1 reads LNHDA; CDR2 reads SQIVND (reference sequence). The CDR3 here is CASSTQGGYYNEQFF. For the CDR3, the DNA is TGTGCCAGTAGTACCCAGGGAGGGTACTACAATGAGCAGTTCTTC.

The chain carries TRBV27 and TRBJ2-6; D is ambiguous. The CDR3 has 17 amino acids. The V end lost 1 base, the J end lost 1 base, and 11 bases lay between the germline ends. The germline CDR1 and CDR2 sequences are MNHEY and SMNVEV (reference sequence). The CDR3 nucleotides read TGTGCCAGCAGTTTATGGCCCTCTAGATCTGGGGCCAACGTCCTGACTTTC. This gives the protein CASSLWPSRSGANVLTF.

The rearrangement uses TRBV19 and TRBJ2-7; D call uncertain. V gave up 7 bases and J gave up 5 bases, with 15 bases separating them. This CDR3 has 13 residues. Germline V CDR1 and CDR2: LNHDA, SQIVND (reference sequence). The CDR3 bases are TGTGCCAGTAAATCGGTGACACAAGACGAGCAGTACTTC. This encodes CASKSVTQDEQYF.

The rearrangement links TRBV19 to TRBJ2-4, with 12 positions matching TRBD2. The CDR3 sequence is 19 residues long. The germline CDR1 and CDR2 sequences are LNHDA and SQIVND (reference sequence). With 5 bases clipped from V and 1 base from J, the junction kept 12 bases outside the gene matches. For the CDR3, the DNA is TGTGCCAGTAGTTCGAGCCTAGCGGGAGGGGATTTCGCCAAAAACATTCAGTACTTC. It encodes CASSSSLAGGDFAKNIQYF.

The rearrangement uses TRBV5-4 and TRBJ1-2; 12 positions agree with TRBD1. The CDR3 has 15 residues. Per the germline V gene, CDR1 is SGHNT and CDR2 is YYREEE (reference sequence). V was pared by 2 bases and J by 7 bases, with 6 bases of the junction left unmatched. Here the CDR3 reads CASSLPGQGAGGYTF. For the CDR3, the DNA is TGTGCCAGCAGCTTACCGGGACAGGGGGCTGGTGGCTACACCTTC.

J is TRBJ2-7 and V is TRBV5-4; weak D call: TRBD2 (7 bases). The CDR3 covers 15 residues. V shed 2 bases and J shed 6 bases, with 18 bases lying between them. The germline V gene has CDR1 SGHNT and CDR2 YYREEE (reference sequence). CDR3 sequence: CASSLTRRGASEQYF. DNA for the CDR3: TGTGCCAGCAGCTTAACCCGACGGGGGGCCAGCGAGCAGTACTTC.

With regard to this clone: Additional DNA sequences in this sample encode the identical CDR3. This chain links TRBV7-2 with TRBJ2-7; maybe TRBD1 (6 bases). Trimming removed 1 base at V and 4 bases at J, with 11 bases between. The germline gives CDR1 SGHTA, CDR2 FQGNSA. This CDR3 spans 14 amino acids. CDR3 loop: CASSLDRVSYEQYF. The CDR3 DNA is TGTGCCAGCAGCTTAGACAGGGTTTCATACGAGCAGTACTTC.

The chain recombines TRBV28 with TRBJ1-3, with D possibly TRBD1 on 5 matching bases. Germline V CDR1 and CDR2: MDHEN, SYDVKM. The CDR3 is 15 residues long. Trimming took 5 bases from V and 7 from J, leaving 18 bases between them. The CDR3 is CASSPAFGGGNTIYF. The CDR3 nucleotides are TGTGCCAGCAGTCCGGCCTTTGGGGGGGGGAACACCATATATTTT. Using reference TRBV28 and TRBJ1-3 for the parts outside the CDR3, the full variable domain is DVKVTQSSRYLVKRTGEKVFLECVQDMDHENMFWYRQDPGLGLRLIYFSYDVKMKEKGDIPEGYSVSREKKERFSLILESASTNQTSMYLCASSPAFGGGNTIYFGEGSWLTVV.

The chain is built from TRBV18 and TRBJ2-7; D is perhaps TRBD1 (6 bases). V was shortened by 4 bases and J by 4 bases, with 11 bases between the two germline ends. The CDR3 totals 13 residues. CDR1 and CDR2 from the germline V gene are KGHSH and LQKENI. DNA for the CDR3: TGTGCCAGCTCACACGACAGGCTTTACGAGCAGTACTTC. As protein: CASSHDRLYEQYF. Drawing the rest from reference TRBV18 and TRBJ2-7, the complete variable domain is NAGVMQNPRHLVRRRGQEARLRCSPMKGHSHVYWYRQLPEEGLKFMVYLQKENIIDESGMPKERFSAEFPKEGPSILRIQQVVRGDSAAYFCASSHDRLYEQYFGPGTRLTVT.

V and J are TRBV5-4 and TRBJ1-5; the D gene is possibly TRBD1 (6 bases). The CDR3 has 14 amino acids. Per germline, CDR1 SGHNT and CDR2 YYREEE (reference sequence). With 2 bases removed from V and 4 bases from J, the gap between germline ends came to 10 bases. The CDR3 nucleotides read TGTGCCAGCAGCTTACAGGGTGTAAATCAGCCCCAGCATTTT. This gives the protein CASSLQGVNQPQHF.

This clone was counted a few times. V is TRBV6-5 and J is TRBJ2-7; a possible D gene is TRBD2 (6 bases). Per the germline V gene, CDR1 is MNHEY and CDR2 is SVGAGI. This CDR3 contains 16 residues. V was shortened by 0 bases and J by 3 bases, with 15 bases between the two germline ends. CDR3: CASSYSEVGLLYEQYF. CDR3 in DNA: TGTGCCAGCAGTTACTCAGAGGTGGGACTGCTCTACGAGCAGTACTTC.